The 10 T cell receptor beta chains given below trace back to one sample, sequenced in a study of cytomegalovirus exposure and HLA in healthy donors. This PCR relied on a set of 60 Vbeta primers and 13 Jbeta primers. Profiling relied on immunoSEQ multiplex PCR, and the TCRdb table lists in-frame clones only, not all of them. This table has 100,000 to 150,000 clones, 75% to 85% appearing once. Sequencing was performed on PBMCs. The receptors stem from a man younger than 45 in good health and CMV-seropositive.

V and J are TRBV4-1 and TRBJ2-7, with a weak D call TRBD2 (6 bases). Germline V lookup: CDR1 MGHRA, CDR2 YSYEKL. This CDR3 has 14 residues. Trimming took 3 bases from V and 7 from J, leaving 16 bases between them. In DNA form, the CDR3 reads TGCGCCAGCAGCCAGGCCGTGGGGGGTTATGAGCAGTACTTC. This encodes CASSQAVGGYEQYF.

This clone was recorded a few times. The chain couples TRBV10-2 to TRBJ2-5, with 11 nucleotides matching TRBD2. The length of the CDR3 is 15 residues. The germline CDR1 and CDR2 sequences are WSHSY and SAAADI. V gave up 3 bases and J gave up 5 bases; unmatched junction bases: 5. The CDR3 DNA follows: TGCGCCAGCAGTGATAGCGGGGGGGCCGGTGAGACCCAGTACTTC. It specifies CASSDSGGAGETQYF.

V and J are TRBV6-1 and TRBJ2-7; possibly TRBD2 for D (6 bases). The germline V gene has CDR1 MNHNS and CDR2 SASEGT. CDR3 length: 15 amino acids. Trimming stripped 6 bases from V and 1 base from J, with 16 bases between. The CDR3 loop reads CASRVRDFQSYEQYF. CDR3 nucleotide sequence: TGTGCCAGCAGAGTCCGGGACTTTCAGTCCTACGAGCAGTACTTC.

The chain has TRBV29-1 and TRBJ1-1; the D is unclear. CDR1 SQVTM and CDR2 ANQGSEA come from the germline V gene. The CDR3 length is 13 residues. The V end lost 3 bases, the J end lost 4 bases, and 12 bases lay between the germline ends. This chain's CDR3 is CSVDRRPSTEAFF. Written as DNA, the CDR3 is TGCAGCGTTGATAGGAGGCCGAGCACTGAAGCTTTCTTT.

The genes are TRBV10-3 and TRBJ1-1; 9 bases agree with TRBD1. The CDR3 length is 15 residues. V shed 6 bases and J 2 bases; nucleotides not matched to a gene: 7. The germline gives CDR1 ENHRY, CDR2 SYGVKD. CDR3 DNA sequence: TGTGCCATCAGCCTGAGGGACAGGGTAAACACTGAAGCTTTCTTT. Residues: CAISLRDRVNTEAFF.

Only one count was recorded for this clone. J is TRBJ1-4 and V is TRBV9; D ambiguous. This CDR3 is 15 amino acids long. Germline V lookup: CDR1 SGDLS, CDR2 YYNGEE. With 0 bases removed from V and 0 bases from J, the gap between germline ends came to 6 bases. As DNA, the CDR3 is TGTGCCAGCAGCGTAGAGCGAGCAACTAATGAAAAACTGTTTTTT. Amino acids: CASSVERATNEKLFF.

The CDR3 is CASSEALLGRESQPQHF. The DNA of the CDR3 is TGTGCCAGCAGTGAAGCGCTTCTAGGGAGGGAATCTCAGCCCCAGCATTTT. The rearrangement uses TRBV2 and TRBJ1-5; D call uncertain. Germline CDR1 SNHLY, CDR2 FYNNEI. This CDR3 has 17 residues. V dropped 0 bases and J dropped 6 bases, with 18 bases sitting between them.

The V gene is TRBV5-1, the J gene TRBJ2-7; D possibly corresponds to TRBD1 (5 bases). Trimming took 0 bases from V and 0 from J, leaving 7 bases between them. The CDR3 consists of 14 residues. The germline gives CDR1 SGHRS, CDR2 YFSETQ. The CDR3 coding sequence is TGCGCCAGCAGCTTGGGGGGCGGCTCCTACGAGCAGTACTTC. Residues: CASSLGGGSYEQYF. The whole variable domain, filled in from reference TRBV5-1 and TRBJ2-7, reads KAGVTQTPRYLIKTRGQQVTLSCSPISGHRSVSWYQQTPGQGLQFLFEYFSETQRNKGNFPGRFSGRQFSNSRSEMNVSTLELGDSALYLCASSLGGGSYEQYFGPGTRLTVT.

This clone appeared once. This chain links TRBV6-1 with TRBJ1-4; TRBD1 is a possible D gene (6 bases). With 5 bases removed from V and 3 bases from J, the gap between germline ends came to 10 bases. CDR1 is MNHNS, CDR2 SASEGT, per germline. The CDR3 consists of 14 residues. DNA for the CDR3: TGTGCCAGCAGTTTACAGGGTGCTAATGAAAAACTGTTTTTT. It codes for CASSLQGANEKLFF.

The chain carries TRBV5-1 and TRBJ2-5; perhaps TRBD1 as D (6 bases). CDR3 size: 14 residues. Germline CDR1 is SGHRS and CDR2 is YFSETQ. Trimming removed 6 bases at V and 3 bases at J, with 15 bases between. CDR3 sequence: CASTRTGLKETQYF. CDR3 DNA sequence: TGCGCCAGCACTCGAACAGGGCTAAAAGAGACCCAGTACTTC.